This T cell receptor (beta chain) was identified during a study of blood T cell repertoires in COVID-19 (TCRdb year 2020). General notes on the study: Samples covering the acute and convalescent phases of COVID-19 were provided by collaborators in the United States, Italy and Spain. The prospective study material was composed of cDNA or gDNA derived from T cells, B-cell-depleted T cells, or PBMCs. The dataset comprised deeply sampled blood TCRbeta repertoires from subjects exposed to, actively infected with, or recovered from COVID-19. The repertoires were released in a freely available public database intended as a resource for research on the immune response to SARS-CoV-2. The samples were drawn from two sources: the first 160 participants of the ongoing ImmuneRACE study, and fewer than 1,500 subjects contributed by 6 global collaborators. The sample metadata nearly always contained a de-identified subject ID, COVID-19 status, age in years and sex. Where available, HLA class I and class II types were taken from metadata supplied by the sample provider and were not determined by assay-based typing. The study at large found these results: The amount of clinical and demographic metadata varied by source and participant and was provided uncurated.

Participants in the prospective study were aged 18 to 89 years, lived in some 24 United States geographic areas, and enrolled through a virtual design. Cohort assignment in the prospective study relied on participant-reported clinical history from a screening survey and a study questionnaire. Recovered participants in ImmuneRACE Cohort 3 were defined by two consecutive negative NP/OP PCR tests, clearance by a healthcare professional, or resolution of symptoms. Each participant in the prospective study had whole blood, serum and a nasopharyngeal or oropharyngeal swab collected by mobile phlebotomists. Prospective study participants could optionally give additional blood draws and questionnaires over a roughly two-month period. Blood samples from the prospective study were shipped frozen or at room temperature prior to DNA extraction. The germline V gene specifies SGHTA as CDR1 and FQGTGA as CDR2. Taken from cysteine to phenylalanine, the CDR3 has 15 residues. Only the CDR3 part of the read is kept: 45 bases, read in frame from the first base. Trimming removed 8 bases from V and 3 bases from J, leaving 17 bases between the germline ends.

With regard to this clone: It has no known antigen specificity. No much larger clone exists at a distance of one base, and base qualities are not known.

TCRbeta CDR3 regions were amplified from genomic DNA by means of the immunoSEQ Assay, a bias-controlled multiplex PCR. As for the original processing: The number of nucleated cells in each sample was estimated by amplification of reference gene primers within the assay. To quantify the absolute abundance of each unique TCRbeta CDR3 rearrangement, sequence reads were collapsed and filtered. For each sample, productive Simpson clonality was calculated as the square root of Simpson's diversity index across productive rearrangements. TCRdb took over this immuneACCESS table, retaining in-frame rearrangements with V and J assigned. Such tables are incomplete; in checked studies, under half of the missing clones stem from an unresolved V gene, and the remainder is unexplained. That table supplies the V and J calls and clone size; D and trimming were determined from the DNA. The sample table records roughly 250,000 clones; approximately 86% of these occur just once. 1.5% to 2% of the sample is taken by the ten largest.

The source is a woman aged 50 to 60 who had recovered from COVID-19. Input material: PBMCs or T cells enriched from blood (not recorded which). Recombination joined TRBV7-3 with TRBJ2-1, with TRBD1 tentatively as D gene (6 bases match). The nucleotides read TGTGCCAGCGCGAAGGGGGAGTCAGACTACAATGAGCAGTTCTTC. Its product reads: CASAKGESDYNEQFF.